This TCR beta chain was found in a study of Graves' ophthalmopathy and Graves' hyperthyroidism. Whole-study findings and limits: Most clonotypes expanded in thyroid above 0.001 frequency were present in blood too.

Amplified TCR beta CDR3 regions were obtained using RNA transcripts as template. RT-PCR with HTBI primers came first, then second-round multiplex PCR. TCRdb processed the multiplex PCR reads anew with MiXCR; each CDR3 protein has one entry. The sample holds 300,000 to 400,000 distinct CDR3 sequences; roughly a sixth are singletons and the top ten take about 12%. Exclusion covered patients with other autoimmune diseases or uncontrolled infections (as well as pregnancy or lactation). As the starting material, around 10 ml of fresh peripheral blood yielded the PBMCs. This clonotype was seen repeatedly, ten times or more. What it recognizes is unknown. Material for sequencing was peripheral blood. The clonotype was recovered from an adult man with Graves' ophthalmopathy.

CDR3 sequence (DNA): TGTGCCAGCAGTTACGCAGCAGGGGCCGGGGAGCTGTTTTTT. Translating it yields CASSYAAGAGELFF. The rearrangement uses TRBV6-5 and TRBJ2-2, with D possibly being TRBD1 (6 bases). Germline values: CDR1 MNHEY, CDR2 SVGAGI. V gave up 2 bases and J gave up 6 bases, with 10 bases separating them. The CDR3 runs to 14 residues.